A single sample gave rise to the 30 T cell receptor beta chains below, sequenced in a study of OX40 agonist ivuxolimab in advanced cancers. The data were produced by immunoSEQ multiplex PCR, yet TCRdb's version contains in-frame clones alone and is incomplete. This sample has 55,000 to 65,000 clones, with around 84% found just once. Material: CD4+ or CD8+ T cells sorted from blood, obtained in a trial of the OX40 agonist ivuxolimab. Source of these receptors: an adult with an advanced solid tumor such as melanoma, head and neck, liver or kidney cancer.

The CDR3 loop reads CASTDRGAETQYF. The CDR3 DNA reads as TGTGCCAGCACGGACAGGGGTGCAGAGACCCAGTACTTC. V usage is TRBV25-1 and J usage is TRBJ2-5; 9 nucleotides align to TRBD1. With 7 bases clipped from V and 4 bases from J, the junction kept 4 bases outside the gene matches. CDR1 and CDR2 (germline): MGHDK, SYGVNS. The CDR3 loop spans 13 amino acids.

The chain employs TRBV30 and TRBJ1-3; no clear D. Germline V lookup: CDR1 GTSNPN, CDR2 SVGIG (reference sequence). V was cut by 1 base and J by 4 bases, with 14 bases left in between. This CDR3 contains 15 residues. The chain's CDR3 is CAWSGPRAGGNTIYF. For the CDR3, the DNA is TGTGCCTGGAGTGGTCCCCGGGCGGGAGGAAACACCATATATTTT.

The DNA of the CDR3 is TGTGCCAGCAGACAAAACACAGATACGCAGTATTTT. It codes for CASRQNTDTQYF. V and J are TRBV14 and TRBJ2-3; no firm D call. The V end lost 6 bases, the J end lost 2 bases, and 6 bases lay between the germline ends. This CDR3 is built from 12 residues. From germline, CDR1 is SGHDN and CDR2 FVKESK.

The count of this clone is one. The chain joins TRBV15 to TRBJ2-2; D is unresolved. Germline CDR1 LNHNV, CDR2 YYDKDF (reference sequence). The CDR3 covers 13 residues. The V end lost 1 base, the J end lost 7 bases, and 7 bases lay between the germline ends. CDR3 sequence reads: CATSRVGYGELFF. CDR3 coding DNA: TGTGCCACCAGCAGAGTAGGTTACGGGGAGCTGTTTTTT.

CDR3: CASRQGSTNEKLFF. The CDR3, as DNA: TGTGCCAGCAGACAGGGGAGTACTAATGAAAAACTGTTTTTT. This chain uses TRBV28 with TRBJ1-4, with 7 bases identical to TRBD1. This CDR3 contains 14 residues. V was clipped by 6 bases and J by 2 bases; unmatched bases: 3. Germline CDR1 is MDHEN and CDR2 is SYDVKM.

The chain employs TRBV5-1 and TRBJ2-1, with 14 bases aligning to TRBD2. The CDR3 runs to 18 residues. Germline V gene sequence: CDR1 SGHRS, CDR2 YFSETQ. V trimming: 3 bases; J trimming: 4 bases; junction bases outside the gene matches: 9. CDR3 DNA: TGCGCCAGCAGCTCACCCCGACTAGCGGGGGGGTTTTACAATGAGCAGTTCTTC. This encodes CASSSPRLAGGFYNEQFF.

As DNA, the CDR3 is TGTGCCAGCAGCTTTGGAGTAGGACGGCGGCTTGCAACCGGGGAGCTGTTTTTT. Its protein product is CASSFGVGRRLATGELFF. This chain uses TRBV7-8 with TRBJ2-2; D is unresolved. The CDR3 is made up of 18 amino acids. Germline values: CDR1 SGHVS, CDR2 FQNEAQ. V gave up 3 bases and J gave up 5 bases, with 22 bases separating them.

This clone has just one count. The genes are TRBV10-2 and TRBJ2-7; D is tentatively TRBD1 or TRBD2 (5 bases each). Trimming cost V 7 bases and J 6 bases, with 16 bases left between them. Germline assignment: CDR1 WSHSY and CDR2 SAAADI. CDR3 length: 13 amino acids. The CDR3 loop is CASTPGTSGEQYF. CDR3 DNA: TGCGCCAGCACCCCCGGGACCTCGGGCGAGCAGTACTTC.

The chain is built from TRBV5-1 and TRBJ2-3; TRBD2 matches 11 bases. The germline gives CDR1 SGHRS, CDR2 YFSETQ. J was trimmed by 5 bases and V by 2 bases; bases with no gene match: 4. The CDR3 is made up of 15 amino acids. CDR3 residues: CASSFSGTSGDTQYF. The CDR3 nucleotides are TGCGCCAGCAGCTTCTCCGGGACTAGCGGAGATACGCAGTATTTT.

The rearrangement joins TRBV18 to TRBJ1-4; unclear D gene. V shed 1 base and J shed 5 bases, with 8 bases lying between them. Germline values: CDR1 KGHSH, CDR2 LQKENI. The CDR3 has 14 residues. The CDR3: CASSPLSGNEKLFF. The CDR3 coding sequence is TGTGCCAGCTCACCACTTTCGGGGAATGAAAAACTGTTTTTT.

The V call is TRBV30, the J call TRBJ1-1; D is unclear. The V end lost 1 base, the J end lost 4 bases, and 10 bases lay between the germline ends. This CDR3 is 13 amino acids long. Germline V gives CDR1 GTSNPN, CDR2 SVGIG (reference sequence). CDR3 nucleotides: TGTGCCTGGAGTGGGGGTTGGGTCACTGAAGCTTTCTTT. Its protein product is CAWSGGWVTEAFF. Full variable domain (rest looked up from reference TRBV30 and TRBJ1-1): SQTIHQWPATLVQPVGSPLSLECTVEGTSNPNLYWYRQAAGRGLQLLFYSVGIGQISSEVPQNLSASRPQDRQFILSSKKLLLSDSGFYLCAWSGGWVTEAFFGQGTRLTVV.

V gene TRBV14 combines with J gene TRBJ2-2; D gene ambiguous. The CDR3 has 13 amino acids. Germline V lookup: CDR1 SGHDN, CDR2 FVKESK. Between the trimmed V and J ends, which lost 4 bases and 8 bases, there was a span of 11 bases. The CDR3 DNA sequence: TGTGCCAGCAGCCCCCTCCGACCGGGGGAGCTGTTTTTT. Translated: CASSPLRPGELFF.

The chain combines TRBV10-1 with TRBJ2-7; D gene unclear. The CDR3 has 10 residues. Germline V gene sequence: CDR1 WNHNN, CDR2 SYGVQD (reference sequence). V lost 10 bases and J lost 6, with 10 bases in between. The CDR3 bases are TGCGCCACCTTGTGGCCCGAGCAGTACTTC. Translating gives CATLWPEQYF.

This clone was detected only a few times. In nucleotides, the CDR3 is TGTGCCAGCCGTGGGGGGTTCGTTAGCAATCAGCCCCAGCATTTT. Translating gives CASRGGFVSNQPQHF. V and J are TRBV2 and TRBJ1-5; TRBD1 might be the D (5 bases). This CDR3 is 15 amino acids long. V gave up 8 bases and J gave up 0 bases, with 14 bases separating them. Germline-derived CDR1 and CDR2 are SNHLY and FYNNEI.

This clone came up a few times. This chain links TRBV2 with TRBJ1-1; D gene ambiguous. The CDR3 sequence is 15 residues long. V was trimmed by 6 bases and J by 1 base, leaving 15 bases between them. Germline CDR1 reads SNHLY; CDR2 reads FYNNEI. The DNA for the CDR3 is TGTGCCAGCAGGGTCGACGCGGGAGGGAACACTGAAGCTTTCTTT. This encodes CASRVDAGGNTEAFF.

This chain links TRBV7-3 with TRBJ2-1; 13 bases line up with TRBD2. CDR3 size: 15 residues. Germline lookup yields CDR1 SGHTA and CDR2 FQGTGA. Unmatched junction bases numbered 5, after V lost 6 bases and J lost 6 bases. The CDR3 DNA reads TGTGCCAGCAGGATGACTAGCGGGGGGTTCAATGAGCAGTTCTTC. Translating it yields CASRMTSGGFNEQFF.

The rearrangement links TRBV5-8 to TRBJ1-4, with a possible D match to TRBD1 (6 bases). V lost 6 bases and J lost 3, with 15 bases in between. Germline lookup yields CDR1 SGHTS and CDR2 YDEGEE. There are 15 residues in the CDR3. CDR3 sequence (DNA): TGTGCCAGCATTTTACCGGGACAACCTAATGAAAAACTGTTTTTT. Translation gives CASILPGQPNEKLFF.

This clone has only a few counts. The rearrangement uses TRBV5-5 and TRBJ1-1; 7 bases agree with TRBD1. CDR1 is SGHKS and CDR2 is YYEKEE in the germline V gene (reference sequence). Trimming at V came to 4 bases and at J to 11 bases, leaving 11 bases not matched to a gene. The CDR3 has 13 amino acids. This chain's CDR3 is CASSPGTAPGAFF. CDR3 nucleotide sequence: TGTGCCAGCAGCCCAGGGACAGCCCCTGGCGCTTTCTTT.

The rearrangement joins TRBV7-9 to TRBJ1-6; D is unclear. CDR3 length: 15 residues. The germline CDR1 and CDR2 sequences are SEHNR and FQNEAQ (reference sequence). The V and J ends lost 3 bases and 0 bases respectively, with 6 bases between them. CDR3 residues: CASSLQSSYNSPLHF. CDR3 DNA sequence: TGTGCCAGCAGCTTGCAGAGCTCCTATAATTCACCCCTCCACTTT.

The chain employs TRBV19 and TRBJ2-1; D might be TRBD2 (5 bases). The CDR3 is 11 residues long. The germline V gene encodes CDR1 LNHDA and CDR2 SQIVND (reference sequence). Trimming pared 7 bases from V and 10 bases from J, leaving 11 bases between. In DNA, the CDR3 is TGTGCCAGTAAGGTGGGGAGCGAGCAGTTCTTC. It yields the protein CASKVGSEQFF. Full variable domain (missing parts from reference TRBV19 and TRBJ2-1): DGGITQSPKYLFRKEGQNVTLSCEQNLNHDAMYWYRQDPGQGLRLIYYSQIVNDFQKGDIAEGYSVSREKKESFPLTVTSAQKNPTAFYLCASKVGSEQFFGPGTRLTVL.

This rearrangement joins TRBV19 to TRBJ2-1, with 10 bases matching TRBD2. V shed 2 bases and J 14 bases; nucleotides not matched to a gene: 3. This CDR3 contains 12 residues. The germline gives CDR1 LNHDA, CDR2 SQIVND (reference sequence). DNA for the CDR3: TGTGCCAGTAGTATACTAGCGGGAGTTGAGTTCTTC. It is translated as CASSILAGVEFF.

V and J are TRBV6-6 and TRBJ2-3; TRBD2 matches 10 bases. Germline CDR1 MNHNY, CDR2 SVGAGI (reference sequence). J was trimmed by 5 bases and V by 7 bases; bases with no gene match: 6. This CDR3 comprises 14 residues. CDR3 loop: CASKAGGSRDTQYF. The CDR3 DNA follows: TGTGCCAGCAAAGCGGGAGGGTCTAGAGATACGCAGTATTTT.

As concerns this clone: At the DNA level, this CDR3 is encoded by other sequences in the same sample as well. The CDR3 sequence is CASSLGGVQETQYF. CDR3 sequence (DNA): TGCGCCAGCAGCTTGGGGGGAGTCCAAGAGACCCAGTACTTC. The chain uses TRBV5-1 and TRBJ2-5, with D perhaps matching TRBD2 (5 bases). From germline, CDR1 is SGHRS and CDR2 YFSETQ. This CDR3 is built from 14 residues. V lost 0 bases and J 1 base, leaving 7 bases between the germline ends.

The V gene is TRBV11-1, the J gene TRBJ2-5, with D tentatively TRBD2 (5 bases). Per the germline V gene, CDR1 is SGHAT and CDR2 is FQDESV (reference sequence). The CDR3 spans 17 residues. V lost 3 bases and J 11 bases, leaving 28 bases between the germline ends. The CDR3 sequence: CASSFRGGLLLSREQYF. The CDR3 DNA sequence: TGTGCCAGCAGCTTTAGAGGTGGACTTCTCCTCTCTAGGGAGCAGTACTTC.

This chain uses TRBV15 with TRBJ1-5; D gene ambiguous. V was cut by 3 bases and J by 7 bases, with 10 bases left in between. This CDR3 spans 13 amino acids. Germline V CDR1 and CDR2: LNHNV, YYDKDF (reference sequence). CDR3 sequence reads: CATSRFSQQPQHF. In DNA, the CDR3 is TGTGCCACCAGCAGGTTCTCACAGCAGCCCCAGCATTTT.

Concerning this clone itself: The same CDR3 also results from other DNA sequences found in this sample. The chain carries TRBV6-1 and TRBJ1-2; TRBD1 is a possible D gene (6 bases). V was trimmed by 1 base and J by 4 bases, leaving 10 bases between them. Germline V gives CDR1 MNHNS, CDR2 SASEGT. CDR3 size: 14 residues. In DNA, the CDR3 is TGTGCCAGCAGTGAAGGTGGGGGCGGCTATGGCTACACCTTC. Protein product: CASSEGGGGYGYTF.

This chain links TRBV9 with TRBJ1-4, with no clear D. CDR1 is SGDLS, CDR2 YYNGEE, per germline. This CDR3 comprises 14 residues. The V end was cut by 0 bases, the J end by 7 bases, with 10 bases between. In DNA form, the CDR3 reads TGTGCCAGCAGCGTAGCAGGTGTTGGTGAAAAACTGTTTTTT. Its protein product is CASSVAGVGEKLFF.

This clone was detected only once. The chain uses TRBV5-1 and TRBJ2-3; tentatively, D is TRBD1 or TRBD2 (5 bases each). Germline V CDR1 and CDR2: SGHRS, YFSETQ. The germline V and J ends were trimmed by 2 bases and 6 bases, with 16 bases remaining between them. This CDR3 has 15 amino acids. CDR3 coding DNA: TGCGCCAGCAGCTTTGCCGGGACGGCCCCGGATACGCAGTATTTT. Amino acids: CASSFAGTAPDTQYF. The entire variable domain, with the rest obtained from reference TRBV5-1 and TRBJ2-3, is as follows: KAGVTQTPRYLIKTRGQQVTLSCSPISGHRSVSWYQQTPGQGLQFLFEYFSETQRNKGNFPGRFSGRQFSNSRSEMNVSTLELGDSALYLCASSFAGTAPDTQYFGPGTRLTVL.

The count of this clone is one. The genes are TRBV14 and TRBJ2-7; D is ambiguous. The CDR3 has 12 residues. Germline V gene data show CDR1 as SGHDN and CDR2 as FVKESK. The V gene lost 6 bases and the J gene lost 6 bases, with 12 bases spanning the gap. The CDR3 DNA reads TGTGCCAGCAGTAAGACAAATTTCGAGCAGTACTTC. Translation gives CASSKTNFEQYF.

The chain recombines TRBV27 with TRBJ2-3; 7 bases fit TRBD2. The CDR3 sequence is 12 residues long. After removal of 4 bases from V and 8 bases from J, the junction contained 3 bases not matched to a gene. The germline V gene encodes CDR1 MNHEY and CDR2 SMNVEV (reference sequence). CDR3 DNA sequence: TGTGCCAGCAGTTCCTGGGGGGGTACGCAGTATTTT. It translates to CASSSWGGTQYF.